This TCR beta chain was observed in a study of T cells after yellow fever vaccination (dated by TCRdb to between 2018 and 2021). Some background on the complete study: The SMART-Seq v4 Ultra Low Input RNA kit was used to prepare libraries from fractions with low cell numbers. To follow T-cell clones before and after primary and booster YFV17D yellow fever vaccination, bulk TCR alpha and beta repertoires were sequenced over time. Two healthy male donors made up the cohort, one aged 18 to 29 years and the other aged 30 to 39 years. Blood was drawn at multiple timepoints before and after primary and secondary immunization, with bulk PBMC replicates and cell subsets isolated. Broad study findings and their caveats: Most clones expanded after primary vaccination (almost 97% of CD4 and approximately 86% of CD8) were re-detected after the booster, suggesting that broad memory maintenance occurred. FACS-sorted repertoires could contain abundant contaminating clonotypes from the bulk population, so computational filtering was required. A small fraction of clonotypes appeared in both the CD4 and CD8 compartments, likely as a result of convergent recombination. Because only a couple of donors were included in the study, the extent to which the findings can be generalized is limited. The secondary T-cell response was found to be weaker but faster than the primary response, with a peak reached on day 5 rather than on day 15.

This specimen's treatment or condition label, interpreted: live attenuated yellow fever vaccine strain. At every blood-draw timepoint, two biological replicates of bulk PBMCs were collected. PBMCs were isolated from peripheral blood using a standard Ficoll-Paque protocol. TriZol was used to extract RNA from bulk PBMCs, CD4 and CD8 fractions, and dextramer-positive and dextramer-negative fractions. This clonotype was recorded at least ten times. This receptor's antigen is unknown. Qualities for individual bases were not recorded, and no much larger clone is one base off. Instrument used: Illumina NovaSeq 6000. TCR cDNA was synthesized by 5'RACE template switching, through which a universal primer site and unique molecular identifiers were introduced. cDNA synthesis was primed from both the TCR alpha and TCR beta constant segments. Library amplification involved two PCR steps, and the second step added sample barcodes and sequencing adapters. Libraries were sequenced on Illumina HiSeq 2500 (2x100 bp) or NovaSeq (2x150 bp). Per the authors' processing: Reads were demultiplexed and collapsed into UMI consensus sequences with MIGEC, and V(D)J alignment was performed with MiXCR. Vaccine-responding clonotypes were defined with edgeR using replicate PBMC samples, requiring FDR below 0.01 and a log2 fold change above 5 up to day 15. Each bulk clonotype was labeled CD4 or CD8 based on which sequenced repertoire, CD4 or CD8, contained the clonotype at higher abundance. The raw public reads went through TCRdb reprocessing: fastp at Q25, MiXCR clone calling, in-frame beta chains kept. Identical CDR3 protein sequences are pooled into one entry, listed with their most common genes and DNA. V and J calls and clone size were set by TCRdb, not the authors. The sample table records a few hundred thousand distinct CDR3 sequences; around 3.9% of these occur just once. The ten largest clonotypes hold approximately 25% of the sample.

V loses 3 bases, J loses 2 bases, and the germline ends lie 8 bases apart. From the cysteine up to the phenylalanine, the CDR3 has a length of 13 residues. Only CDR3 DNA remains: 39 bases, in frame from the first base. For CDR1 and CDR2, the germline V gene lists SQVTM and ANQGSEA. The V and J genes are TRBV29-1 and TRBJ2-1; TRBD2 might be the D gene, on 5 matching bases. Sequencing used PBMCs, obtained 5 days after the yellow fever booster vaccination. The clonotype was recovered from a young man who received the YFV17D yellow fever vaccine. The CDR3 sequence is CSVDDGTYNEQFF. The base sequence is TGCAGCGTTGACGACGGGACCTACAATGAGCAGTTCTTC.